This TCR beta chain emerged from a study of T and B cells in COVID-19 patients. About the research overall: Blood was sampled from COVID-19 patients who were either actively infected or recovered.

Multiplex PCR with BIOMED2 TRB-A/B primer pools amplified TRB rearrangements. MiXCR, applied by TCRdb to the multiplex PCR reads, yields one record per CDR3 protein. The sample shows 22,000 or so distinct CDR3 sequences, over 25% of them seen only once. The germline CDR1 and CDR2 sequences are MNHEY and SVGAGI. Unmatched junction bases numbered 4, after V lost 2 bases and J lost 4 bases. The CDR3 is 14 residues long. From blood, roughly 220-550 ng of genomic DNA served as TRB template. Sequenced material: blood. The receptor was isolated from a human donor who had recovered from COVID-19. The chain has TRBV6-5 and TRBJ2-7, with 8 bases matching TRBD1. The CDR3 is CASSYRHRGYEQYF. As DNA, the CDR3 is TGTGCCAGCAGTTACCGCCACAGGGGGTACGAGCAGTACTTC.